This TCR beta chain was identified in a study of cytomegalovirus exposure and HLA in healthy donors. This CDR3 is built from 15 residues. From germline, CDR1 is WSHSY and CDR2 SAAADI. V lost 3 bases and J lost 3; bases outside the gene matches: 4. Regarding the study as a whole: The availability of immune exposure information extended only to CMV serostatus.

As concerns this clone: Its matching antigen is unknown.

PCR involved 60 Vbeta and 13 Jbeta primers. Profiled with immunoSEQ multiplex PCR; TCRdb holds only in-frame clones, not every one. This sample yields 200,000 to 250,000 clones, of which 85% to 90% are seen a single time; around 1% belongs to the top ten. The sequence was obtained from a young woman in good health and CMV-seronegative. The sample comprised PBMCs. V gene TRBV10-2 combines with J gene TRBJ2-5; 10 positions match TRBD1. The CDR3 loop reads CASSDHGTGEETQYF. The CDR3 DNA sequence: TGCGCCAGCAGTGATCACGGGACAGGGGAAGAGACCCAGTACTTC.